The 29 T cell receptor beta chains below were found in one sample sequenced in a study of response to subunit inactivated influenza vaccine. TCRdb re-called the RT-PCR reads through MiXCR, storing one row per CDR3 protein. Of approximately 160,000 distinct CDR3 sequences in the sample, around a tenth were seen once. The specimen was CD8+ T cells sorted from PBMCs, collected less than 30 months after vaccination. These receptor sequences come from a man aged 45-69 years who received an inactivated influenza vaccine.

The genes are TRBV5-6 and TRBJ1-2; D might be TRBD1 (6 bases). Germline V CDR1 and CDR2: SGHDT, YYEEEE. V lost 3 bases to trimming and J lost 3 bases, with 12 bases between them. CDR3 length: 14 amino acids. CDR3 coding DNA: TGTGCCAGCAGCTCCAGGGGATCCCACTATGGCTACACCTTC. Translation: CASSSRGSHYGYTF.

This clonotype was seen more than once but under ten times. This chain joins TRBV28 and TRBJ1-2; unclear D gene. V was cut by 3 bases and J by 3 bases, with 8 bases left in between. The length of the CDR3 is 13 residues. CDR1 and CDR2 from the germline V gene are MDHEN and SYDVKM. This chain's CDR3 is CASSFPSHYGYTF. CDR3 in DNA: TGTGCCAGCAGTTTTCCTTCCCACTATGGCTACACCTTC.

The gene calls are TRBV11-1 and TRBJ2-6; D perhaps matches TRBD2 (6 bases). Germline CDR1 reads SGHAT; CDR2 reads FQDESV (reference sequence). The CDR3 is made up of 19 amino acids. V was clipped by 3 bases and J by 0 bases, with 18 bases between them. This CDR3 is CASSFPGGDLPSGANVLTF. The CDR3 coding sequence is TGTGCCAGCAGCTTTCCGGGCGGGGACCTACCCTCTGGGGCCAACGTCCTGACTTTC.

This clonotype was picked up a small number of times. The chain uses TRBV5-6 and TRBJ2-7; no reliable D call. This CDR3 comprises 15 residues. The germline V and J ends were trimmed by 1 base and 4 bases, with 15 bases remaining between them. Germline V gene data show CDR1 as SGHDT and CDR2 as YYEEEE. CDR3 coding DNA: TGTGCCAGCAGCTTGTCCTACAGCCGTCCATACGAGCAGTACTTC. Its translation: CASSLSYSRPYEQYF.

There are many counts of this clonotype. The chain links TRBV10-3 to TRBJ2-1; TRBD2 matches at 10 bases. The V and J ends lost 5 bases and 6 bases, in that order; junction bases with no gene match: 4. Germline CDR1 reads ENHRY; CDR2 reads SYGVKD. The CDR3 loop spans 14 amino acids. The CDR3: CAISSSGSSNEQFF. DNA for the CDR3: TGTGCCATCAGTTCTAGCGGGAGTAGCAATGAGCAGTTCTTC.

The sample holds a few counts of this clonotype. The V call is TRBV28, the J call TRBJ2-3; 7 positions agree with TRBD2. The CDR3 runs 15 residues. Germline trimming cut 5 bases from V and 2 bases from J; bases unmatched to any gene: 7. Per germline, CDR1 MDHEN and CDR2 SYDVKM. This chain's CDR3 is CASSPGLSYTDTQYF. In DNA form, the CDR3 reads TGTGCCAGCAGTCCGGGACTATCCTACACAGATACGCAGTATTTT.

This clonotype was seen repeatedly, ten times or more. The chain has TRBV7-9 and TRBJ2-5; the match to TRBD1 covers 12 bases. CDR3 size: 15 residues. Germline V CDR1 and CDR2: SEHNR, FQNEAQ (reference sequence). Trimming took 5 bases from V and 5 from J; bases not matched to a gene: 6. The CDR3 region has the DNA TGTGCCAGCAGCCACCGGGACAGGGGGCCTGAGACCCAGTACTTC. Residues: CASSHRDRGPETQYF.

This clonotype was observed once. The rearrangement links TRBV4-3 to TRBJ1-1, with D possibly matching TRBD1 (5 bases). Between the trimmed V and J ends, which lost 4 bases and 4 bases, there was a span of 16 bases. The CDR3 sequence is 15 residues long. Germline V gene lookup returns CDR1 LGHNA and CDR2 YSLEER. CDR3 in DNA: TGCGCCAGCAGCCTTCTGTTTGGGGCCGGCACTGAAGCTTTCTTT. Residues: CASSLLFGAGTEAFF.

This clonotype was detected a few times. The rearrangement links TRBV3-1 to TRBJ1-5; D gene ambiguous. The CDR3 extends over 13 amino acids. The germline V and J ends were trimmed by 2 bases and 0 bases, with 2 bases remaining between them. Germline V lookup: CDR1 LGHDT, CDR2 YNNKEL (reference sequence). CDR3 residues: CASSQFSNQPQHF. In DNA form, the CDR3 reads TGTGCCAGCAGCCAATTTAGCAATCAGCCCCAGCATTTT.

The rearrangement uses TRBV9 and TRBJ1-5, with 8 bases fitting TRBD1. With V trimmed by 3 bases and J by 4 bases, 3 bases remained unmatched. In germline, CDR1 is SGDLS, CDR2 YYNGEE. CDR3 length equals 14 residues. CDR3 nucleotide sequence: TGTGCCAGCAGCGCGGGACAGGATAATCAGCCCCAGCATTTT. Encoded protein: CASSAGQDNQPQHF.

This clonotype has only a few counts. The chain has TRBV12-3 or TRBV12-4 and TRBJ2-1; D call uncertain. V gave up 5 bases and J gave up 6 bases, with 17 bases separating them. The CDR3 consists of 15 residues. For the CDR3, the DNA is TGTGCCAGCAGTCCGCCGGGTAGTTATCTCAATGAGCAGTTCTTC. Translation: CASSPPGSYLNEQFF.

The chain recombines TRBV6-1 with TRBJ2-7; D possibly uses TRBD1 or TRBD2 (5 bases each). Germline values: CDR1 MNHNS, CDR2 SASEGT. The CDR3 contains 15 residues. The V end lost 6 bases, the J end lost 4 bases, and 19 bases lay between the germline ends. CDR3 coding DNA: TGTGCCAGCAGCCTTTCGGCGGGCAGGGAGTACGAGCAGTACTTC. It is translated as CASSLSAGREYEQYF.

This clonotype was counted between two and nine times. The chain carries TRBV11-2 and TRBJ2-3; either TRBD1 or TRBD2 may supply D (6 bases each). There are 19 residues in the CDR3. Deletions cut 2 bases from V and 0 bases from J, with 21 bases between. Germline lookup yields CDR1 SGHAT and CDR2 FQNNGV. The CDR3 sequence: CASSLWDIREFYSTDTQYF. The CDR3 nucleotides are TGTGCCAGCAGCTTATGGGACATACGGGAGTTTTATAGCACAGATACGCAGTATTTT.

This clonotype showed up many times. This CDR3 is CASSFVAFQETQYF. In nucleotides, the CDR3 is TGCGCCAGCAGCTTCGTTGCCTTTCAAGAGACCCAGTACTTC. The genes are TRBV5-1 and TRBJ2-5; no clear D gene. Trimming shortened V by 2 bases and J by 2 bases, and 10 bases separated the two germline ends. CDR1 SGHRS and CDR2 YFSETQ come from the germline V gene. The CDR3 runs 14 residues.

This clonotype has more than one count but fewer than ten. The V gene is TRBV28, the J gene TRBJ2-7, with D possibly being TRBD1 (6 bases). V lost 6 bases and J 2 bases, leaving 14 bases between the germline ends. The CDR3 is 14 amino acids. The germline V gene encodes CDR1 MDHEN and CDR2 SYDVKM. CDR3 coding DNA: TGTGCCAGCAGAAAAACAGGGAAAGCCTACGAGCAGTACTTC. Its protein product is CASRKTGKAYEQYF.

This clonotype was seen a handful of times. The V and J genes are TRBV2 and TRBJ2-2; TRBD1 or TRBD2 may be the D gene (5 bases each). The CDR3 has 13 residues. Per germline, CDR1 SNHLY and CDR2 FYNNEI. Between the trimmed V and J ends, which lost 6 bases and 7 bases, there was a span of 12 bases. DNA for the CDR3: TGTGCCAGCAGCGGGACGGTGGGCGGGGAGCTGTTTTTT. It codes for CASSGTVGGELFF.

This clonotype was seen ten or more times. This chain links TRBV7-2 with TRBJ1-2; D is possibly TRBD1 (5 bases). The CDR3 has 13 amino acids. Germline values: CDR1 SGHTA, CDR2 FQGNSA. The V end lost 9 bases, the J end lost 6 bases, and 17 bases lay between the germline ends. CDR3 coding DNA: TGTGCCAGTAACGCCGGGGGAAATAATGGCTACACCTTC. Translated: CASNAGGNNGYTF.

This clonotype was picked up many times. The chain has TRBV28 and TRBJ2-7, with a weak D call TRBD1 (6 bases). CDR3 length equals 12 residues. The germline V gene has CDR1 MDHEN and CDR2 SYDVKM. Between the trimmed V and J ends, which lost 5 bases and 6 bases, there was a span of 11 bases. The CDR3 sequence is CASSEQGFEQYF. The CDR3 region has the DNA TGTGCCAGCAGTGAACAGGGTTTCGAGCAGTACTTC.

This clonotype was recorded a few times. The V gene is TRBV27, the J gene TRBJ2-7, with D hard to call. Deletions cut 2 bases from V and 7 bases from J, with 21 bases between. This CDR3 spans 16 amino acids. Germline V gene data show CDR1 as MNHEY and CDR2 as SMNVEV (reference sequence). The CDR3, as DNA: TGTGCCAGCAGTTTACTACCTCTCAACAGTTATCAAGAGCAGTACTTC. Translated, it gives CASSLLPLNSYQEQYF.

The table lists this clonotype with a few counts. CDR3 loop: CSARLAAQETQYF. The CDR3 region has the DNA TGCAGTGCTAGATTGGCAGCCCAAGAGACCCAGTACTTC. The chain uses TRBV20-1 and TRBJ2-5; D is uncertain. The length of the CDR3 is 13 residues. In germline, CDR1 is DFQATT, CDR2 SNEGSKA (reference sequence). V was cut by 2 bases and J by 1 base, with 8 bases left in between.

This clonotype came up a few times. V gene TRBV10-3 combines with J gene TRBJ2-3; 7 bases map to TRBD1. The J segment lost 4 bases and the V segment lost 0 bases, leaving 10 bases of the junction unmatched. The V gene's germline CDR1 is ENHRY and CDR2 SYGVKD. The CDR3 length is 17 residues. For the CDR3, the DNA is TGTGCCATCAGTGAGTCCCGACAGGGTGGTTCCCCAGATACGCAGTATTTT. Its protein is CAISESRQGGSPDTQYF.

This clonotype showed up just a few times. The rearrangement links TRBV20-1 to TRBJ1-5, with a weak D call TRBD1 (6 bases). Trimming took off 5 bases at V and 7 bases at J, with 12 bases between the two ends. The CDR3 covers 12 residues. Looked up from germline, CDR1 is DFQATT and CDR2 is SNEGSKA (reference sequence). The CDR3 here is CSAGEGGQPQHF. The CDR3 region has the DNA TGCAGTGCTGGGGAGGGGGGACAGCCCCAGCATTTT.

This chain uses TRBV7-6 with TRBJ2-3; 7 bases are shared with TRBD2. From germline, CDR1 is SGHVS and CDR2 FNYEAQ. CDR3 length: 16 residues. V lost 1 base, J lost 2 bases, and 6 bases stayed unmatched. In nucleotides, the CDR3 is TGTGCCAGCAGCTTAGTTGCTAGCGGTTTCACAGATACGCAGTATTTT. Protein product: CASSLVASGFTDTQYF. The full variable domain, its missing parts supplied by reference TRBV7-6 and TRBJ2-3, is GAGVSQSPRYKVTKRGQDVALRCDPISGHVSLYWYRQALGQGPEFLTYFNYEAQQDKSGLPNDRFSAERPEGSISTLTIQRTEQRDSAMYRCASSLVASGFTDTQYFGPGTRLTVL.

The CDR3 DNA reads TGTGCCAGCAGCCCGGACCGACTTCTTGGTACTGGGGAGCTGTTTTTT. As protein: CASSPDRLLGTGELFF. The chain combines TRBV7-2 with TRBJ2-2; D unclear. This CDR3 spans 16 amino acids. V lost 5 bases and J 8 bases, leaving 21 bases between the germline ends. Germline V lookup: CDR1 SGHTA, CDR2 FQGNSA.

The genes are TRBV5-6 and TRBJ1-5; D is undetermined. With 3 bases removed from V and 6 bases from J, the gap between germline ends came to 16 bases. The V gene's germline CDR1 is SGHDT and CDR2 YYEEEE. The CDR3 covers 15 residues. The CDR3 region is CASSSGVLHSQPQHF. Written as DNA, the CDR3 is TGTGCCAGCAGCTCCGGGGTTCTCCACAGTCAGCCCCAGCATTTT.

This clonotype was recorded many times. The chain combines TRBV9 with TRBJ2-2; D gene unclear. The length of the CDR3 is 13 residues. The germline V gene encodes CDR1 SGDLS and CDR2 YYNGEE. The V gene lost 3 bases and the J gene lost 1 base, with 4 bases spanning the gap. CDR3 sequence reads: CASSAVNTGELFF. The CDR3 coding sequence is TGTGCCAGCAGCGCGGTGAACACCGGGGAGCTGTTTTTT.

V usage is TRBV15 and J usage is TRBJ2-2, with D maybe TRBD2 (6 bases). The V end lost 6 bases, the J end lost 1 base, and 6 bases lay between the germline ends. The CDR3 runs to 13 residues. The germline CDR1 and CDR2 sequences are LNHNV and YYDKDF (reference sequence). CDR3 coding DNA: TGTGCCACCAGGGGAGGGAACACCGGGGAGCTGTTTTTT. Amino acid sequence: CATRGGNTGELFF.

Written as DNA, the CDR3 is TGCAGCGTTGAAGATGGACAGGGGAGTGAGCAGTTCTTC. It is translated as CSVEDGQGSEQFF. This chain links TRBV29-1 with TRBJ2-1; 9 positions agree with TRBD1. J gave up 9 bases and V 0 bases, and 3 bases lay outside the gene matches. The CDR3 is 13 amino acids. CDR1 and CDR2 from the germline V gene are SQVTM and ANQGSEA.

This chain connects TRBV24-1 to TRBJ2-1; tentatively, D is TRBD2 (5 bases). This CDR3 contains 11 residues. Germline V CDR1 and CDR2: KGHDR, SFDVKD. V was shortened by 9 bases and J by 4 bases, with 6 bases between the two germline ends. The CDR3 DNA is TGTGCCACCGGGGAGTACAATGAGCAGTTCTTC. Amino acids: CATGEYNEQFF.